Reported below is one TCR beta chain. Its antigen is currently unknown. This specimen belongs to a study of cytomegalovirus exposure and HLA in healthy donors. PCR used 60 Vbeta primers and 13 Jbeta primers. Sequencing was performed with immunoSEQ multiplex PCR; in TCRdb, only in-frame clones are kept and a portion is missing. The table records about 150,000 clones, 80% to 90% of them present only once. Study-wide results and caveats: As immune exposure information, only CMV serostatus was available. In vitro, a few CMV-associated chains proved specific for CMV antigens.

The ends were cut back, 6 bases at V and 0 bases at J, with 10 bases in the middle. Germline lookup yields CDR1 SQVTM and CDR2 ANQGSEA. This CDR3 is 13 amino acids long. The rearrangement uses TRBV29-1 and TRBJ2-3; weak D call: TRBD2 (5 bases). This receptor was taken from a male donor in good health and CMV-seronegative. Sequenced material: PBMCs. The CDR3 coding sequence is TGCAGCGTGTCAGCGGACAGCACAGATACGCAGTATTTT. Protein sequence: CSVSADSTDTQYF.